This T cell receptor (beta chain) was identified in a study of T-cell memory formation after mild COVID-19 (dated by TCRdb to the early 2020s). Some background on the complete study: TCR sequence clusters from the two donors were largely donor specific. In a couple of donors, T-cell clones that expanded and contracted after mild COVID-19 were followed by sequencing TCRalpha and TCRbeta repertoires longitudinally. Two young, previously healthy adult volunteers made up the cohort, one male and one female. General findings and caveats noted by the study authors: Some responding clones were detected in pre-infection memory, which suggested that pre-existing cross-reactive memory T cells had joined the SARS-CoV-2 response. Contracting CD4+ clones appeared mostly in the CM and EM memory subsets, whereas CD8+ clones were enriched in EMRA. The study included only a couple of mild cases, and larger cohorts that include severe cases with pre-infection samples were judged to be necessary. SARS-CoV-2 specificity of the second-wave clones peaking on day 37 was not confirmed. Balanced CD4/CD8 phenotypes were observed for clones contracting from day 15 to 85, whereas a bias towards CD4+ was observed for a second wave of clones expanding from day 15 to 37.

PBMCs were isolated by Ficoll-Paque density gradient centrifugation. A remark on this clonotype: Its antigen is currently not known. No much larger clone exists at a distance of one base, and base qualities are not known.

The reads were generated on an Illumina NovaSeq 6000. TCRalpha and TCRbeta cDNA libraries were constructed by 5'RACE with constant-segment primers, with sample barcodes and unique molecular identifiers being introduced. RNA was extracted from every sample with Trizol reagent. The libraries were amplified in two PCR steps, and the second step added a second sample barcode and Illumina TruSeq adapters. The libraries were sequenced on an Illumina NovaSeq using 2 x 150 bp paired-end reads. On the study's bioinformatics: With migec v1.2.7, reads were demultiplexed and then collapsed into UMI-guided consensus sequences. Using mixcr v2.1.11, UMI consensuses were aligned to TRA and TRB V and J templates and then assembled into clonotypes. A clonotype was counted as expanded or contracted only if both edgeR and NoisET called the change significant, with noise models trained on biological replicates. For edgeR calls, a false discovery rate-adjusted p below 0.01 and a log2 fold-change threshold of 1 were applied. PCA with hierarchical clustering of max-normalized trajectories of the 1000 most abundant clonotypes was used as exploratory dynamics analysis. Separately sequenced CD4+ and CD8+ repertoires were used to assign a CD4 or CD8 phenotype to each responding clone. TCRdb's own reprocessing of the public reads used fastp at Q25 and MiXCR and kept productive beta chains. Each entry is one CDR3 protein sequence, shown with its most common DNA and genes. TCRdb, not the original authors, processed these V and J calls. The sample table lists 260,000 or so distinct CDR3 sequences, 16% of them with a count of one. The ten most abundant clones make up 22% of the sample.

CDR1 SGHRS and CDR2 YFSETQ are derived from the germline V gene. Taken from cysteine to phenylalanine, the CDR3 has 15 residues. Only CDR3 DNA remains: 45 bases, in frame from the first base. V sheds 6 bases and J sheds 1 base, leaving 16 bases between their ends. The sequenced material came from PBMCs or a T cell subset sorted from them (not recorded which). In this chain, TRBV5-1 is recombined with TRBJ1-1; TRBD1 is possibly the D segment (5 matching bases). The TCR was taken from a young man who had mild COVID-19 (a few samples of this study predate the infection). The sample titles of this study are shuffled in the database, so cell type and time point are left out; the donor was told from shared clones. The CDR3 in this case is CASKYLPGENTEAFF. The nucleotide sequence is TGCGCCAGCAAGTATCTTCCGGGGGAGAACACTGAAGCTTTCTTT.